These T cell receptor beta chains were read from a single sample in a study of blood T cell repertoires in COVID-19. Produced via immunoSEQ multiplex PCR; TCRdb's table is partial and in-frame only. The sample has approximately 210,000 clones; roughly 88% are singletons. Source material: peripheral blood. These receptors all come from a man aged 25 to 40 who had recovered from COVID-19. Each CDR3 is given with its conserved first and last residue. Each record gives: clone size, J gene, D gene, V gene, CDR3 length, CDR3 DNA, CDR3 protein. A D gene is named only where the DNA matches it firmly. Not every row has a clone size; where given, it reads once, few, many or a size class.

>.|TRBJ2-7|.|TRBV5-8|15
TGTGCCAGCAGCTCGCCCGGACATTCCTCCTACGAGCAGTACTTC
CASSSPGHSSYEQYF
>.|TRBJ2-7|TRBD2|TRBV10-2|14
TGCGCCAGCAGTGGGACTAGCCCCAACTACGAGCAGTACTTC
CASSGTSPNYEQYF
>few|TRBJ1-1|.|TRBV12-3/TRBV12-4|11
TGTGCCAGCGGTCAGGGCCCTGAAGCTTTCTTT
CASGQGPEAFF
>.|TRBJ1-1|.|TRBV13|12
TGTGCCAGCAGCTCGGGGGACACTGAAGCTTTCTTT
CASSSGDTEAFF
>.|TRBJ2-3|.|TRBV7-9|10
TGTGCCTTAGGGGCAGATACGCAGTATTTT
CALGADTQYF
>few|TRBJ2-7|.|TRBV4-2|17
TGTGCCAGCAGCCAAGATAGTATTCGACAGTCGTCCTACGAGCAGTACTTC
CASSQDSIRQSSYEQYF
>.|TRBJ1-5|.|TRBV27|19
TGTGCCAGCAGTTCTGGCTCCGGGGGGCAGGGTACGAGCAATCAGCCCCAGCATTTT
CASSSGSGGQGTSNQPQHF
>.|TRBJ2-5|.|TRBV5-1|15
TGCGCCAGCAGCTTGGACGGGGTTGGTCAAGAGACCCAGTACTTC
CASSLDGVGQETQYF
>.|TRBJ2-5|TRBD2|TRBV5-1|13
TGCGCCAGCCGCCAGACCGGGGGGGAGACCCAGTACTTC
CASRQTGGETQYF
>.|TRBJ2-5|.|TRBV20-1|10
TGCAGTGCTTCGCAAGAGACCCAGTACTTC
CSASQETQYF
>.|TRBJ1-2|TRBD1|TRBV7-2|14
TGTGCCAGCAGCTTATTTCCAGGGGGCTATGGCTACACCTTC
CASSLFPGGYGYTF
>.|TRBJ1-1|TRBD1|TRBV28|15
TGTGCCAGCAGTTTCCTAGGGGGCGGTGTCACTGAAGCTTTCTTT
CASSFLGGGVTEAFF
>.|TRBJ2-3|.|TRBV5-1|15
TGCGCCAGCAGCTTCGAGCTTCCTAGCACAGATACGCAGTATTTT
CASSFELPSTDTQYF
>.|TRBJ2-1|TRBD2|TRBV7-9|15
TGTGCCAGCAGCTTAGTCAGCGGGGGTGACAATGAGCAGTTCTTC
CASSLVSGGDNEQFF
>.|TRBJ1-3|.|TRBV6-1|15
TGTGCCAGCAGTGAACATGCCTACTCTGGAAACACCATATATTTT
CASSEHAYSGNTIYF
>once|TRBJ2-3|TRBD2|TRBV9|19
TGTGCCAGCAGCCCTTGGGCACGGGGGACTAGCGGGGGCACAGATACGCAGTATTTT
CASSPWARGTSGGTDTQYF
>once|TRBJ2-7|.|TRBV19|14
TGTGCCAGTAGTGGGCAGGTACTTTCCTACGAGCAGTACTTC
CASSGQVLSYEQYF
>.|TRBJ1-2|TRBD1|TRBV19|15
TGTGCCAGTAGTATAGGGGACAGAAGTTTCTATGGCTACACCTTC
CASSIGDRSFYGYTF
>few|TRBJ2-5|.|TRBV7-7|13
TGTGCCAGCAGCTTAGACTTCACAGAGACCCAGTACTTC
CASSLDFTETQYF
>.|TRBJ1-2|.|TRBV29-1|13
TGCAGCGTCCCACTAACAGGGAGGGGTGGCTACACCTTC
CSVPLTGRGGYTF
>.|TRBJ1-5|TRBD1|TRBV6-2/TRBV6-3|16
TGTGCCAGCAGTAGACGGGGGACAGGGGGCAATCAGCCCCAGCATTTT
CASSRRGTGGNQPQHF
>.|TRBJ2-5|TRBD2|TRBV12-3/TRBV12-4|11
TGTGCCAGCAGGGGGGGGGAGACCCAGTACTTC
CASRGGETQYF
>.|TRBJ2-7|.|TRBV7-9|15
TGTGCCAGCAGCCGGGGGGCCGAGCGATTCTACGAGCAGTACTTC
CASSRGAERFYEQYF
>.|TRBJ2-1|TRBD2|TRBV7-9|17
TGTGCCAGCAGCCCTCGGGGACTAGCGGGGGCCTACAATGAGCAGTTCTTC
CASSPRGLAGAYNEQFF
>.|TRBJ2-5|.|TRBV6-1|13
TGTGCCAGCAGTGACCTGGGGACTGGGGCCCAGTACTTC
CASSDLGTGAQYF
>.|TRBJ1-1|TRBD1|TRBV10-1|17
TGCGCCAGCAGTGAGTCAGGAACAGGGGCGATGAACACTGAAGCTTTCTTT
CASSESGTGAMNTEAFF
>.|TRBJ1-4|.|TRBV7-2|15
TGTGCCAGCAGCTTAGCCAACAGGGTAGGGGAAAAACTGTTTTTT
CASSLANRVGEKLFF
>few|TRBJ2-7|.|TRBV27|13
TGTGCCAGCAGTTTATCTCGGGTGAACGAGCAGTACTTC
CASSLSRVNEQYF
>.|TRBJ2-1|.|TRBV10-3|17
TGTGCCATCAGCGATAAACAGGGCCTCCCCCTCCTAGCTGAGCAGTTCTTC
CAISDKQGLPLLAEQFF
>.|TRBJ1-2|.|TRBV12-5|14
TGTGCTAGTGCCCCGGGGCAGGGGATATATGGCTACACCTTC
CASAPGQGIYGYTF
>.|TRBJ1-2|.|TRBV6-1|14
TGTGCCAGCAGTGAAGGGGGGGGAAACTATGGCTACACCTTC
CASSEGGGNYGYTF
>.|TRBJ2-7|.|TRBV12-3/TRBV12-4|11
TGTGCCAGCAGCCCAGGGTACGAGCAGTACTTC
CASSPGYEQYF
>.|TRBJ1-2|.|TRBV10-2|14
TGCGCCAGCATCCGGGACATATCTAACTATGGCTACACCTTC
CASIRDISNYGYTF
>.|TRBJ2-7|TRBD2|TRBV5-1|15
TGCGCCAGCAGCTTGGTTCGGCGGGGGGAGTCTGAGCAGTACTTC
CASSLVRRGESEQYF
>.|TRBJ2-7|TRBD1|TRBV6-5|15
TGTGCCAGCAGCTACCCGGGACAGGGGATGTACGAGCAGTACTTC
CASSYPGQGMYEQYF
>once|TRBJ1-4|.|TRBV5-4|15
TGTGCCAGCAGCTTGGCGGGAGCGACTAATGAAAAACTGTTTTTT
CASSLAGATNEKLFF
>.|TRBJ2-5|.|TRBV7-6|15
TGTGCCAGCAGCTCACCTTCGAGGGGGCAAGAGACCCAGTACTTC
CASSSPSRGQETQYF
>.|TRBJ2-3|TRBD2|TRBV5-1|19
TGCGCCAGCAGCTCAGGTAGTGGGACTAGCGGGGCTTACACAGATACGCAGTATTTT
CASSSGSGTSGAYTDTQYF
>.|TRBJ2-7|.|TRBV27|13
TGTGCCAGCAGCCCAGATTTCGTATACGAGCAGTACTTC
CASSPDFVYEQYF
>once|TRBJ2-5|.|TRBV5-5|13
TGTGCCAGCAGCTTGGCTAGCCCAGAGACCCAGTACTTC
CASSLASPETQYF
>.|TRBJ1-2|TRBD1|TRBV7-9|16
TGTGCCAGCAGCTTAGGAAGCCGAGGGGGCCCGGAGGGCTACACCTTC
CASSLGSRGGPEGYTF
>.|TRBJ1-2|.|TRBV7-2|14
TGTGCCAGCAGCTTCCAATCAGCGCGAGGTGGCTACACCTTC
CASSFQSARGGYTF
>.|TRBJ1-6|TRBD1|TRBV18|15
TGTGCCAGCTCACTCTTGGACAGGGGGCGTTCACCCCTCCACTTT
CASSLLDRGRSPLHF
>.|TRBJ1-1|.|TRBV6-5|13
TGTGCCAGCAGTTACTCGAACGGGGCTGAAGCTTTCTTT
CASSYSNGAEAFF
>.|TRBJ1-1|TRBD1|TRBV12-3/TRBV12-4|13
TGTGCCAGCAGTTTTTGGACAGGGGGAGATGCTTTCTTT
CASSFWTGGDAFF
>.|TRBJ2-3|.|TRBV19|15
TGTGCCAGTAGTATATATTCCGCCCGGGCAGATACGCAGTATTTT
CASSIYSARADTQYF
>.|TRBJ2-3|.|TRBV7-9|15
TGTGCCAGCAGCCCTCCCGGGGGTCACACAGATACGCAGTATTTT
CASSPPGGHTDTQYF
>.|TRBJ2-1|TRBD2|TRBV13|19
TGTGCCAGCAGCTTAGACCCATCACCGGGACTAGCGACCTACAATGAGCAGTTCTTC
CASSLDPSPGLATYNEQFF
>.|TRBJ1-1|.|TRBV5-1|14
TGCGCCAGCCTCGACGGCGGCGGGGACACTGAAGCTTTCTTT
CASLDGGGDTEAFF
>once|TRBJ2-1|.|TRBV20-1|11
TGCAGTGCTGGACAGTCGGGTGAGCAGTTCTTC
CSAGQSGEQFF
>once|TRBJ1-1|TRBD1|TRBV6-5|14
TGTGCCAGCAGTTACGGACAGGGGAACACTGAAGCTTTCTTT
CASSYGQGNTEAFF
>few|TRBJ1-2|TRBD1|TRBV14|14
TGTGCCAGCAGCCGACCGGACAGGGCTGGCGGCTACACCTTC
CASSRPDRAGGYTF
>few|TRBJ2-3|.|TRBV7-2|15
TGTGCCAGCAGCTCGGACTACCTAAGGACAGATACGCAGTATTTT
CASSSDYLRTDTQYF